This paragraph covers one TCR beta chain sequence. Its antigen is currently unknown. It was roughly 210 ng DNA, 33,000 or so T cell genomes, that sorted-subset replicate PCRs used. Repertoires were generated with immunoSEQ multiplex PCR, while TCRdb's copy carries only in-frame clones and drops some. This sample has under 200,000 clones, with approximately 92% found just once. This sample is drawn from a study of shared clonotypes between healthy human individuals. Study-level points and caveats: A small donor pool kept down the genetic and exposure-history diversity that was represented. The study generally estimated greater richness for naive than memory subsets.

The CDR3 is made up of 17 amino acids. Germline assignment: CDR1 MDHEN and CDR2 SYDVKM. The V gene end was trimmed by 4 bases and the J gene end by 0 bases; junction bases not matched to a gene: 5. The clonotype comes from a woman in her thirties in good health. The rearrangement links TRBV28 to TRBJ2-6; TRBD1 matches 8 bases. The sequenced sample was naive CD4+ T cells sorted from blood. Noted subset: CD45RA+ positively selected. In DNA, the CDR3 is TGTGCCAGCAGTTATCAGGGGGCAAGCTCTGGGGCCAACGTCCTGACTTTC. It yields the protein CASSYQGASSGANVLTF.